A single TCR beta chain is shown here with its context. Its antigen is undetermined. The study separated CD4+ cells into CD45RA+ naive and CD45RA-negative memory subsets. This record comes from a study of shared clonotypes between healthy human individuals. Across the whole study: Ranging from 18 to 49 in age, donors were two women and a few men.

Samples underwent the assay at deep level. TCRdb's table, derived via immunoSEQ multiplex PCR, lists solely in-frame clones and lacks some. The table includes some 1.4 million clones, around 97% detected once. Study results and caveats: The study found 4.5% to 5% of naive CD4 clonotypes shared across a handful of donors.

V dropped 1 base and J dropped 7 bases, with 9 bases sitting between them. Germline lookup yields CDR1 SGHKS and CDR2 YYEKEE (reference sequence). CDR3 size: 13 residues. Material: naive CD4+ T cells sorted from blood. Subset specified: CD45RA+ positively selected. The source of this sequence is a man aged 25 to 45 in good health. The chain carries TRBV5-5 and TRBJ2-1, with D possibly TRBD1 on 6 matching bases. The CDR3 protein is CASSLNRVNEQFF. The CDR3 DNA sequence: TGTGCCAGCAGCTTGAACAGGGTGAATGAGCAGTTCTTC.